This T cell receptor beta chain was recorded in a study of human T cells and chemical hapten exposure (dated by TCRdb to the early 2020s). In terms of the full investigation: For sensitization, 2% DPC in acetone was applied to a 2 cm by 2 cm area of upper inner arm skin. The patient cohort, mostly female, included alopecia areata with under or over 50% scalp involvement, alopecia totalis and alopecia universalis. Twenty-nine alopecia patients provided blood for TCR sequencing at one to four time points (pre-sensitization, 2, 6 and 24 weeks). Throughout the roughly 25-week study period, patients were also given weekly therapeutic DPC doses on the scalp. Patch testing was performed on the upper back with Finn chambers containing 0.01% DPC, and the patch tests were scored after 6 days according to International Contact Dermatitis Research Group standards. The study tracked peripheral blood TCR repertoire changes in vivo during primary and secondary sensitization to the hapten diphenylcyclopropenone (DPC) in alopecia patients. Libraries were pooled for sequencing, and per-sample TCR yields varied mainly because of small differences in library volumes within the pool. Blood samples were taken from patients before sensitization (week 0) and then at 2, 6 and about 24 weeks after DPC sensitization. Broad study findings and their caveats: Patch test score correlated positively with the number of PT1 expanded TCRs, reaching significance at thresholds 8, 16 and 32 but not at 4. Alopecia, a presumed autoimmune disease, was present in all patients, so the immune response of the patients might differ from that of healthy individuals. The number of TCRs above 1 in 1000 frequency did not change with DPC sensitization; there was no evidence of global repertoire structure alterations. Repeated subsampling changed both the strength of the expansion versus patch-test correlation and the threshold at which the correlation became significant. Significantly more large CDR3 similarity clusters were formed by expanded TCRs than by pre-sensitization or healthy control sets, consistent with antigen-driven responses.

Only a few counts were recorded for this clonotype. Its specific antigen is unknown. No base quality information exists; no much larger clone differs at one position. Library method: RACE. Sequencing was performed on a NextSeq 500. During library preparation, unique molecular identifiers were attached to individual cDNA molecules so that TCRs could be counted quantitatively and reproducibly. From each blood RNA sample, both TCR alpha and TCR beta chains were sequenced. The paper's data handling went like this. Samples had a median of 95,638 TCRs, with a range from about 23,224 to 750,000. The Decombinator software suite was used to annotate V, J and CDR3 in the TCR reads. Every sample was subsampled to the same number of TCRs (28,000) for the PS versus PT1 abundance plots. Expanded TCRs were defined as absent before sensitization and observed at least eight times at the 2-week time point. The public reads were quality trimmed at Q25 with fastp and then assembled into clones with MiXCR by TCRdb, keeping productive beta chains. All rows with the same CDR3 protein become a single entry with the most common DNA and genes. The authors' filters were not applied to this entry. In all, the sample holds 65,000 to 95,000 distinct CDR3 sequences, and 6.5% to 8.5% of those were seen once. The top ten clones comprise 1% to 1.5% of the sample.

The sample's time point label, decoded: patch test 2, 6 weeks after DPC sensitization. The treatment or condition label on this specimen signifies: therapeutic diphenylcyclopropenone sensitization with weekly scalp DPC. Blood at each patch-test visit was drawn before the patch test was applied. Eligible patients were aged 18 to 70, diagnosed with alopecia, deemed suitable for DPC therapy, and excluded if pregnant. Total RNA was isolated from unfractionated whole blood collected in Tempus Blood RNA tubes. This TCR was recovered from a woman younger than 45 with alopecia areata. Some clones in this sample may be carry-over from other donors' samples. This material consisted of whole blood, taken in connection with sensitization to the hapten diphenylcyclopropenone (DPC).

The DNA sequence is given as TGTGCCAGCAATAGAGGGGGCTCTAATGAAAAACTGTTTTTT. Its product reads: CASNRGGSNEKLFF. This chain joins TRBV11-2 to TRBJ1-4; 7 bases in the middle match TRBD1. The germline V gene provides CDR1 SGHAT and CDR2 FQNNGV. The CDR3 numbers 14 residues from cysteine through phenylalanine. The entry retains the CDR3 DNA only, 42 bases that are in frame from base 1. The V end gives up 7 bases and the J end 3 bases, leaving 5 bases in the junction not matched to a gene.